This T cell receptor beta chain stems from a study of blood T cell repertoires in COVID-19. In the source study's methods: Estimated nucleated cell counts came from reference gene primer amplification. Repertoires were generated with immunoSEQ multiplex PCR, while TCRdb's copy carries only in-frame clones and drops some. V, J and clone size derive from that table, while D and trimming were established from the DNA sequence. Seen here are some 290,000 clones, roughly 90% observed once, and the top ten hold about 2.2%. The receptor was derived from a woman aged 50 to 60 who had recovered from COVID-19. The sequencing input was peripheral blood.

CDR3 bases: TGTGCCACCAGCAGAGATGGCCAGGGGCAAGACAATGAGCAGTTCTTC. Its translation is CATSRDGQGQDNEQFF. The chain recombines TRBV15 with TRBJ2-1; a weak D match, TRBD1 (6 bases). The germline gives CDR1 LNHNV, CDR2 YYDKDF (reference sequence). The CDR3 has 16 residues. V was pared by 0 bases and J by 5 bases, with 14 bases between.